The 4 T cell receptor beta chains below all came from one sample that was sequenced in a study of blood T cell repertoires in COVID-19. Sequenced by immunoSEQ multiplex PCR; TCRdb stores in-frame clones only, minus some. The table includes 170,000 or so clones, over 80% detected once. Sequencing was performed on peripheral blood. These receptors were collected from a woman in her 40s with COVID-19, enrolled during active disease.

The chain recombines TRBV10-3 with TRBJ1-4; the match to TRBD1 covers 7 bases. Germline-derived CDR1 and CDR2 are ENHRY and SYGVKD. The ends lost 10 bases at V and 7 bases at J; junction bases unmatched: 6. This CDR3 spans 12 amino acids. Here the CDR3 reads CATQGLGEKLFF. CDR3 bases: TGTGCCACACAGGGGTTAGGTGAAAAACTGTTTTTT.

The genes are TRBV27 and TRBJ1-5; 7 bases fit TRBD1. V was pared by 5 bases and J by 7 bases, with 17 bases of the junction left unmatched. The germline gives CDR1 MNHEY, CDR2 SMNVEV (reference sequence). The CDR3 spans 17 residues. The CDR3 sequence: CASSERGRLPRGQPQHF. CDR3 in DNA: TGTGCCAGCAGTGAAAGGGGGCGGCTCCCCCGGGGGCAGCCCCAGCATTTT.

CDR3 in amino acids: CASSLSPLYGYTF. The CDR3 region has the DNA TGTGCCAGCAGTTTATCTCCCTTGTATGGCTACACCTTC. The V and J genes are TRBV27 and TRBJ1-2; no definite D call. CDR3 length: 13 residues. Trimming pared 0 bases from V and 5 bases from J, leaving 7 bases between. Per germline, CDR1 MNHEY and CDR2 SMNVEV (reference sequence).

This clone has more than one count but fewer than ten. J is TRBJ2-7 and V is TRBV5-1, with 8 bases fitting TRBD2. Losses at the gene ends were 1 base for V and 5 bases for J; bases not matched to a gene: 5. Germline CDR1 is SGHRS and CDR2 is YFSETQ. The CDR3 length is 14 residues. CDR3 sequence (DNA): TGCGCCAGCAGCTTGACAACCGGGGGGGACGAGCAGTACTTC. It translates to CASSLTTGGDEQYF.